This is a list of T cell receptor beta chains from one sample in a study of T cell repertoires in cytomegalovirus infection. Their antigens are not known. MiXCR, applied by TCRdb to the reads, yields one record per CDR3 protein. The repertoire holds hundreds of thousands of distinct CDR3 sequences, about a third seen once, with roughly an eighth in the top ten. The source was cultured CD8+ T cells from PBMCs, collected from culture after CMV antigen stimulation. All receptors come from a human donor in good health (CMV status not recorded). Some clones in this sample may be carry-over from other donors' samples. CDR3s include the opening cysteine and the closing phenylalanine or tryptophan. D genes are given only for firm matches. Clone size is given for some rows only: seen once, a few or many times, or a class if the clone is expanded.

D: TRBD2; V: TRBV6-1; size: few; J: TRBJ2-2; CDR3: CASSEGTSGGTGELFF; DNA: TGTGCCAGCAGTGAAGGGACTAGCGGGGGGACCGGGGAGCTGTTTTTT
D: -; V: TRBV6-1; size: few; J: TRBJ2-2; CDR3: CASILAGTENTGELFF; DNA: TGTGCCAGCATTCTCGCGGGGACAGAGAACACCGGGGAGCTGTTTTTT
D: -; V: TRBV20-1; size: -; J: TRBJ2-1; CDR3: CSVRDPGYNEQFF; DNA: TGCAGTGTCAGGGACCCGGGATACAATGAGCAGTTCTTC
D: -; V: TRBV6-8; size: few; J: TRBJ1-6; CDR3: CASSYGQGNSPLHF; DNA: TGTGCCAGCAGTTACGGGCAGGGGAATTCACCCCTCCACTTT
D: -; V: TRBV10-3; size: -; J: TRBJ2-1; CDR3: CAIRDAHSVYEQFF; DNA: TGTGCCATCCGGGACGCCCATTCAGTCTATGAGCAGTTCTTC
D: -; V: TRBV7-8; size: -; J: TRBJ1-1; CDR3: CASSLMTAEAFF; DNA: TGTGCCAGCAGCTTAATGACGGCTGAAGCTTTCTTT
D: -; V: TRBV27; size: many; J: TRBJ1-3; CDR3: CASSLGSGNTIYF; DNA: TGTGCCAGCAGTTTGGGTTCTGGAAACACCATATATTTT
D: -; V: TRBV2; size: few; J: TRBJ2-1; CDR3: CASSVTSSPPVSNEQFF; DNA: TGTGCCAGCAGTGTAACTAGCTCCCCTCCAGTGTCCAATGAGCAGTTCTTC
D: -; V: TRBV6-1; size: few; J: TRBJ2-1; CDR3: CASSSDLSSYNEQFF; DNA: TGTGCCAGCAGCTCAGACTTAAGCTCCTACAATGAGCAGTTCTTC
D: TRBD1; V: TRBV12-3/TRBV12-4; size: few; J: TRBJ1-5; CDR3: CASSWGQAATQPQHF; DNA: TGTGCCAGCAGTTGGGGACAGGCAGCGACTCAGCCCCAGCATTTT
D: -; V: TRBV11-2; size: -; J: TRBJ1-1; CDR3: CASSLGAWRMNTEAFF; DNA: TGTGCCAGCAGCTTAGGGGCCTGGAGGATGAACACTGAAGCTTTCTTT
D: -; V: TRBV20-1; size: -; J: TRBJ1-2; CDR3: CSALQVDGYTF; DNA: TGCAGTGCCCTACAGGTGGATGGCTACACCTTC
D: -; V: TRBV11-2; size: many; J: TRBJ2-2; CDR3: CASSLGVNTGELFF; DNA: TGTGCCAGCAGCTTGGGGGTAAACACCGGGGAGCTGTTTTTT
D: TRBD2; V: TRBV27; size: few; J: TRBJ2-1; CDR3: CASRVLAGRNNEQFF; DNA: TGTGCCAGCAGGGTACTAGCGGGGCGAAACAATGAGCAGTTCTTC
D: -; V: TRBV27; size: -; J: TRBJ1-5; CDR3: CASSPLTLPIYSNQPQHF; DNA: TGTGCCAGCAGTCCCCTAACCCTACCAATATATAGCAATCAGCCCCAGCATTTT
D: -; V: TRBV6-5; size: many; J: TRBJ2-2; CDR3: CASSYRYTGELFF; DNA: TGTGCCAGCAGTTATAGGTACACCGGGGAGCTGTTTTTT
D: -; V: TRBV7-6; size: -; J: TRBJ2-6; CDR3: CASSLGDIVSSGANVLTF; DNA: TGTGCCAGCAGCTTAGGGGACATTGTAAGCTCTGGGGCCAACGTCCTGACTTTC
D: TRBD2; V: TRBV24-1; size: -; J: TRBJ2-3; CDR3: CATSDLAGLRGTQYF; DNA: TGTGCCACCAGTGACCTAGCGGGATTAAGGGGGACGCAGTATTTT
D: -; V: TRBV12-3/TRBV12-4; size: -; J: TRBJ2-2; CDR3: CASSLHIVAGELFF; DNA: TGTGCCAGCAGTCTCCACATCGTCGCCGGGGAGCTGTTTTTT
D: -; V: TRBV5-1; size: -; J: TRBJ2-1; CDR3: CASSYYRVNEQFF; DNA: TGCGCCAGCAGCTATTACAGGGTCAATGAGCAGTTCTTC
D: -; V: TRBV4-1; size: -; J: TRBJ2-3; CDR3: CASSQVAETTDTQYF; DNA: TGCGCCAGCAGCCAGGTTGCGGAGACCACAGATACGCAGTATTTT
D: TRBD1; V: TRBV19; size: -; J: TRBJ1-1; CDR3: CASRAGQGDFF; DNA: TGTGCCAGTAGAGCGGGACAGGGAGATTTCTTT
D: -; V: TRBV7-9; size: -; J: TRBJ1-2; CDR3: CASRAPVADYGYTF; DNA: TGTGCCAGCAGGGCCCCAGTGGCAGATTATGGCTACACCTTC
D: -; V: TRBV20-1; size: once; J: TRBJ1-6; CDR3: CSARMGVAGSPLHF; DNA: TGCAGTGCTAGAATGGGGGTAGCGGGTTCACCCCTCCACTTT
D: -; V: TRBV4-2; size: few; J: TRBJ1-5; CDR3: CASSQDQRRYGVYQPQHF; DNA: TGTGCCAGCAGCCAAGACCAAAGACGCTACGGGGTGTATCAGCCCCAGCATTTT
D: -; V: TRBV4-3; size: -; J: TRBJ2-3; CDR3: CASSQAWGGDTQYF; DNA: TGCGCCAGCAGCCAAGCGTGGGGCGGAGATACGCAGTATTTT
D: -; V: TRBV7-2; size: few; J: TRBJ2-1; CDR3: CASSLRPGRHNNEQFF; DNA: TGTGCCAGCAGCTTGAGGCCCGGACGACATAACAATGAGCAGTTCTTC
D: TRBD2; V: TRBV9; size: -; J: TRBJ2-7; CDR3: CASSEGLAGGSSYEQYF; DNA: TGTGCCAGCAGCGAAGGACTAGCGGGGGGCTCCTCCTACGAGCAGTACTTC
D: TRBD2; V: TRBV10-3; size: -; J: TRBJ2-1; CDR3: CAMKTSGGNNEQFF; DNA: TGTGCCATGAAGACTAGCGGGGGGAACAATGAGCAGTTCTTC
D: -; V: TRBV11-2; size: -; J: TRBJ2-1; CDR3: CASRGAGNEQFF; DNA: TGTGCCAGCCGGGGGGCCGGCAATGAGCAGTTCTTC
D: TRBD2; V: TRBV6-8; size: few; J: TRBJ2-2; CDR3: CASSYDETSGGPSGELFF; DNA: TGTGCCAGCAGTTACGACGAGACTAGCGGGGGGCCATCGGGGGAGCTGTTTTTT